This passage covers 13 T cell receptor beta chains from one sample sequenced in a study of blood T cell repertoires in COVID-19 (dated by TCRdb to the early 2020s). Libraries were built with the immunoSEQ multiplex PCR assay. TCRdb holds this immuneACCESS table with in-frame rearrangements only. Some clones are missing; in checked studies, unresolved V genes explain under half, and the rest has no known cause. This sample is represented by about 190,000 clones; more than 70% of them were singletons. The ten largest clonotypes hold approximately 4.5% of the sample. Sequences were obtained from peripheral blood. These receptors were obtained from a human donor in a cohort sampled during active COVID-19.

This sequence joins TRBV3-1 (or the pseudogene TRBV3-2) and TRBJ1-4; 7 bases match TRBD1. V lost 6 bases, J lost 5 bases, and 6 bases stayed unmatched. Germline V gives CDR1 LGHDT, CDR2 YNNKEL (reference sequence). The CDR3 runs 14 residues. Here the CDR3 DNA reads TGTGCCAGCAGAAACAGGGGCGGGAATGAAAAACTGTTTTTT. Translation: CASRNRGGNEKLFF.

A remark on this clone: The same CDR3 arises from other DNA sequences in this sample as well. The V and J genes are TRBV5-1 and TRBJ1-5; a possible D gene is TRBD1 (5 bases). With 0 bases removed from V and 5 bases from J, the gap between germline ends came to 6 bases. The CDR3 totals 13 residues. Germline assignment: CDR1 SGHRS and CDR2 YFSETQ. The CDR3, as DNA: TGCGCCAGCAGCTTGGGGGGCGATCAGCCCCAGCATTTT. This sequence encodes CASSLGGDQPQHF.

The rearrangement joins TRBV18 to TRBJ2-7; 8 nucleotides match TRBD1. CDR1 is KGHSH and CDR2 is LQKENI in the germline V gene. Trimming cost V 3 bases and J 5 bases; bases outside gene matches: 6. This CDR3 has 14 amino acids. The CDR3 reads CASSPGQVVNEQYF. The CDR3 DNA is TGTGCCAGCTCACCGGGACAGGTAGTAAACGAGCAGTACTTC.

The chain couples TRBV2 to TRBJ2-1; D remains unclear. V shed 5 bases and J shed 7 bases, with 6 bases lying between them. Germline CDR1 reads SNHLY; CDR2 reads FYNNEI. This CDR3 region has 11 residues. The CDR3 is CASSILNEQFF. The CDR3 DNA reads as TGTGCCAGCAGTATTCTGAATGAGCAGTTCTTC. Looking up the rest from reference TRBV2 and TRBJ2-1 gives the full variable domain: EPEVTQTPSHQVTQMGQEVILRCVPISNHLYFYWYRQILGQKVEFLVSFYNNEISEKSEIFDDQFSVERPDGSNFTLKIRSTKLEDSAMYFCASSILNEQFFGPGTRLTVL.

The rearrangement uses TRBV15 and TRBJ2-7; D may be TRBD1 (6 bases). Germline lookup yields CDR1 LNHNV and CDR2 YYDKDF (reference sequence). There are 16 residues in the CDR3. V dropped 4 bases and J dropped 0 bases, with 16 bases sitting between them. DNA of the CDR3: TGTGCCACCAGCACGATCGCAGGGGCGCGCTCCTACGAGCAGTACTTC. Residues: CATSTIAGARSYEQYF.

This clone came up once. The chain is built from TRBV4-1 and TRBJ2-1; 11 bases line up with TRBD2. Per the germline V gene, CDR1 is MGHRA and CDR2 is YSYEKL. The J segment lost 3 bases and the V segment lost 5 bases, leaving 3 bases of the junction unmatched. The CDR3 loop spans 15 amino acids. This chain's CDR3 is CASSSGTSGYNEQFF. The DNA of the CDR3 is TGCGCCAGCAGCTCCGGGACTAGCGGCTACAATGAGCAGTTCTTC.

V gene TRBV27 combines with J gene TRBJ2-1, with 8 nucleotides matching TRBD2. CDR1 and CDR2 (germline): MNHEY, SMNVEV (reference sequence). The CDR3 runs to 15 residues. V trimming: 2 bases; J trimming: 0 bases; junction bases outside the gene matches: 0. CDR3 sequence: CASSLSGSSYNEQFF. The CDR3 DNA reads TGTGCCAGCAGTTTAAGCGGGAGCTCCTACAATGAGCAGTTCTTC.

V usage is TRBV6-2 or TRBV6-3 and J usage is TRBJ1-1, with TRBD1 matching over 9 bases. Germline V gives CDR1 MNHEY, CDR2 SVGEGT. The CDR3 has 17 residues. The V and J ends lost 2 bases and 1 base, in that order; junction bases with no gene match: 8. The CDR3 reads CASSYPPGQGQNTEAFF. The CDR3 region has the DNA TGTGCCAGCAGTTACCCTCCGGGACAGGGACAGAACACTGAAGCTTTCTTT.

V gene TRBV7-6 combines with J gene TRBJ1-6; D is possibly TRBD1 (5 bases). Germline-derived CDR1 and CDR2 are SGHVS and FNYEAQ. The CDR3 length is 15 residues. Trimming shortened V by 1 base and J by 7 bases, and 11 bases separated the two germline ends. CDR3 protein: CASSLGQRQNSPLHF. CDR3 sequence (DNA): TGTGCCAGCAGCTTAGGACAGAGACAAAATTCACCCCTCCACTTT.

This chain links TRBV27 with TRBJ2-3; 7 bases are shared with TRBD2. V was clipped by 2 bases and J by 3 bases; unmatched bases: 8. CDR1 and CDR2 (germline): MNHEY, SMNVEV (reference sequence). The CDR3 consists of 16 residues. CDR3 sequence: CASSLIWTSGTDTQYF. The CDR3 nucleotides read TGTGCCAGCAGTTTAATCTGGACTAGTGGTACAGATACGCAGTATTTT.

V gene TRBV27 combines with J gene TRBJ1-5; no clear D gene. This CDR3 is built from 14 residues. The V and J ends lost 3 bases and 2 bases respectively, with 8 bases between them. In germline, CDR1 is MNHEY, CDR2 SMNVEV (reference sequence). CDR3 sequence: CASSFFQGNQPQHF. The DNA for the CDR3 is TGTGCCAGCAGTTTCTTCCAGGGCAATCAGCCCCAGCATTTT.

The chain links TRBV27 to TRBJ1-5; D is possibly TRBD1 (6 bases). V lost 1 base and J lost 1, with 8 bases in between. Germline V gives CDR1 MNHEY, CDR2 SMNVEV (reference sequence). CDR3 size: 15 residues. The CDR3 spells CASSLFGQSNQPQHF. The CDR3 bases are TGTGCCAGCAGTTTATTCGGACAGAGCAATCAGCCCCAGCATTTT.

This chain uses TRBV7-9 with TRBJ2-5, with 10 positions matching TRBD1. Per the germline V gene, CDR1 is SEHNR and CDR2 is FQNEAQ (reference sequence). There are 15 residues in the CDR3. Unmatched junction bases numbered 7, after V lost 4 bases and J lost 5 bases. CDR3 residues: CASSSPDRGLETQYF. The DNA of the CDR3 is TGTGCCAGCAGCTCCCCAGACAGGGGGCTGGAGACCCAGTACTTC.